The clone carrying this TCR beta chain came up many times. Its antigen is not known. There were TCR beta CDR3 regions amplified from RNA transcripts. The TCR CDR3 was amplified in a first-round RT-PCR using the HTBI primer set. TCRdb re-called the multiplex PCR reads through MiXCR, storing one row per CDR3 protein. The sample holds more than 450,000 distinct CDR3 sequences, approximately 15% seen once. This sample stems from a study of T cells in Graves' hyperthyroidism and ophthalmopathy. Not enrolled were patients with uncontrolled infection, other autoimmune disease, pregnancy or lactation. General observations from the study: Blood also showed most of the thyroid clonotypes that were expanded above 0.001.

The CDR3 length is 12 residues. Germline V gives CDR1 MDHEN, CDR2 SYDVKM. Deletions cut 6 bases from V and 8 bases from J, with 11 bases between. This clonotype was obtained from a woman in her 40s with Graves' hyperthyroidism. Input material: blood. The gene calls are TRBV28 and TRBJ1-5; no firm D call. CDR3 loop: CASRKVIKPQHF. The CDR3, as DNA: TGTGCCAGCAGGAAAGTAATCAAGCCCCAGCATTTT.